The clone carrying this T cell receptor (beta chain) was seen many times. Its antigen is not identified. With molecular barcodes, quantitative 5'-RACE was used to make the TCR beta libraries. TCRdb reanalysed the 5' RACE reads using MiXCR and keeps one entry per CDR3 protein. The data show more than 650,000 distinct CDR3 sequences, 12% seen once. Germline loops: CDR1 LGHNA, CDR2 YNFKEQ. CDR3 length equals 18 residues. V was pared by 3 bases and J by 1 base, with 8 bases of the junction left unmatched. This sample was taken from a study of CD8 T cells in ankylosing spondylitis. Study conclusions and caveats: Certain motif variants had earlier appeared in reactive arthritis synovial fluid and blood. Characteristic of ankylosing spondylitis blood, it appeared, was a TCR beta motif comprising about eight highly homologous variants.

This clonotype was sampled from a male donor with ankylosing spondylitis. Input material: blood, either unsorted or a sorted T cell fraction (not recorded which). The chain is built from TRBV4-2 and TRBJ2-7; 14 bases agree with TRBD2. CDR3 sequence (DNA): TGTGCCAGCAGCCAGCCCGGGACTAGCGGGAGTAGATCCTACGAGCAGTACTTC. This sequence encodes CASSQPGTSGSRSYEQYF.